Sequencing of this T cell receptor beta chain was carried out in a study of T cells after yellow fever vaccination. The CDR3 is made up of 15 amino acids. Germline V lookup: CDR1 SGHVS, CDR2 FNYEAQ. V shed 4 bases and J shed 3 bases, with 13 bases lying between them. TCR cDNA, made by 5'RACE template switching, carried an added universal primer site and UMIs. TCRdb re-analysed the 5' RACE reads in MiXCR, keeping a single row per CDR3 protein. This sample has around 50,000 distinct CDR3 sequences; roughly 7.3% occur once, and the top ten carry 28%. In its sample, this clonotype was seen many times. Its specificity is not known. Study-wide points: It was a weaker secondary response, yet one that peaked faster, at day 5 versus 15. Most primary-vaccination clones recurred post-booster (roughly 96% CD4, just over 85% CD8). Shared CD4/CD8 clonotypes were a small share, likely from convergent recombination.

The sample was CD8+ T cells sorted from PBMCs, taken approximately 16 days after the first yellow fever vaccination. The receptor's source is a man younger than 35 who received the YFV17D yellow fever vaccine. V gene TRBV7-6 combines with J gene TRBJ1-3, with TRBD1 as a possible D gene (6 bases). CDR3 sequence (DNA): TGTGCCAGCAGCTCTAGGGGGACGGATGGAAACACCATATATTTT. Translating it yields CASSSRGTDGNTIYF.